Sequencing of this T cell receptor beta chain was carried out in a study of OX40 agonist ivuxolimab in advanced cancers. Sequencing used immunoSEQ multiplex PCR; TCRdb keeps in-frame clones, though not all of them. The repertoire holds about 43,000 clones, approximately 89% seen once, with roughly a quarter in the top ten. Trimming took 1 base from V and 0 from J, leaving 6 bases between them. Germline-derived CDR1 and CDR2 are MGHRA and YSYEKL. The CDR3 covers 15 residues. As to this clone: Its specificity is not known.

Findings and caveats of the study: Expanded clones tended on average to be more numerous among CD8+ T cells than CD4+.

The receptor comes from an adult with an advanced solid tumor such as melanoma, head and neck, liver or kidney cancer. The chain combines TRBV4-1 with TRBJ2-2; a possible D gene is TRBD2 (6 bases). Sequencing used CD4+ or CD8+ T cells sorted from blood, obtained in a trial of the OX40 agonist ivuxolimab. The DNA of the CDR3 is TGCGCCAGCAGCCAAGGGGGGGCGAACACCGGGGAGCTGTTTTTT. It is translated as CASSQGGANTGELFF.